What follows is one T cell receptor (beta chain) and its context. Method: immunoSEQ multiplex PCR; TCRdb's copy keeps in-frame clones and lacks some. The sample carries 150,000 or so clones, about 80% recorded once. This sample was included in a study of blood T cell repertoires in COVID-19. Study-level background: The origin of the acute and convalescent COVID-19 samples was the United States, Italy and Spain.

Participants were placed into cohorts based on the clinical history they reported. The germline V and J ends were trimmed by 6 bases and 3 bases, with 11 bases remaining between them. The V gene's germline CDR1 is LGHDT and CDR2 YNNKEL (reference sequence). CDR3 length equals 13 residues. The chain joins TRBV3-1 (or the pseudogene TRBV3-2) to TRBJ1-2; possible D gene TRBD1, 5 bases. Material for sequencing was PBMCs or T cells enriched from blood (not recorded which). The sequence derives from a woman aged 55-70 years who had recovered from COVID-19. The CDR3 DNA reads TGTGCCAGCAGTTACGGGGGTGACTATGGCTACACCTTC. Protein: CASSYGGDYGYTF.